The entry below describes one T cell receptor (beta chain). Extracted RNA was reverse transcribed into cDNA, the sequencing template. Generated by immunoSEQ multiplex PCR, the TCRdb table keeps only in-frame clones and is missing some. The sample holds some 170,000 clones, about 61% seen once. The data stem from a study of CD8+ T cells in alopecia areata. Documented treatment: oral pan-JAK inhibitor, 5-10 mg twice daily. The CDR3 has 14 amino acids. V lost 4 bases, J lost 5 bases, and 15 bases lay in between. Germline V gene sequence: CDR1 MGHDK, CDR2 SYGVNS. J is TRBJ2-7 and V is TRBV25-1; possible D gene TRBD2, 6 bases. The source is a human donor with alopecia areata. This material consisted of CD4+ T cells sorted from blood, taken at roughly week 58, from a patient treated with tofacitinib. The CDR3 DNA sequence: TGTGCCAGCAGTGTTGCCGGGACTCCAGACGAGCAGTACTTC. The encoded protein is CASSVAGTPDEQYF.